This record concerns one TCR beta chain sequence. What it recognizes is unknown. These data come from a study of T-cell memory formation after mild COVID-19. Study results and caveats: Unconfirmed was the SARS-CoV-2 specificity of second-wave clones that peaked on day 37. Among contracting clones, CD4+ were mainly CM/EM and CD8+ enriched in EMRA. From day 15 to 85, contracting clones were balanced between CD4 and CD8, whereas later expanders leaned toward CD4+.

The authors produced TCR alpha and TCR beta cDNA libraries with sample barcodes and UMIs by 5'RACE using constant-segment primers. One entry per CDR3 protein results from TCRdb running MiXCR on the 5' RACE reads. The table includes 200,000 to 300,000 distinct CDR3 sequences, approximately 15% detected once. The trim removed 2 bases at V and 6 bases at J, leaving 2 bases unmatched. CDR3 length: 15 amino acids. Germline CDR1 and CDR2: MNHNS and SASEGT. This clonotype was obtained from an adult woman who had mild COVID-19 (a few samples of this study predate the infection). Cell type and time point are not known. The chain carries TRBV6-1 and TRBJ2-7; 15 nucleotides line up with TRBD2. Specimen: PBMCs or a T cell subset sorted from them (not recorded which). The CDR3 sequence is CASSEQGLAGGEQYF. CDR3 bases: TGTGCCAGCAGTGAACAGGGACTAGCGGGGGGCGAGCAGTACTTC.